Detailed here is one TCR beta chain. This table comes from immunoSEQ multiplex PCR, and its TCRdb copy is limited to in-frame clones, with some not included. The sample lists some 260,000 clones; roughly 87% were seen once. This CDR3 has 14 amino acids. CDR1 is KGHSH, CDR2 LQKENI, per germline. The V gene lost 2 bases and the J gene lost 5 bases, with 10 bases spanning the gap. The data were obtained in a study of cytomegalovirus exposure and HLA in healthy donors. This TCR was recovered from a woman aged 25 to 39 in good health and CMV-seronegative. Sample: PBMCs. The rearrangement joins TRBV18 to TRBJ2-1; D perhaps matches TRBD2 (5 bases). The CDR3 coding sequence is TGTGCCAGCTCACCAACCCAAGCGGACAATGAGCAGTTCTTC. Its translation: CASSPTQADNEQFF.